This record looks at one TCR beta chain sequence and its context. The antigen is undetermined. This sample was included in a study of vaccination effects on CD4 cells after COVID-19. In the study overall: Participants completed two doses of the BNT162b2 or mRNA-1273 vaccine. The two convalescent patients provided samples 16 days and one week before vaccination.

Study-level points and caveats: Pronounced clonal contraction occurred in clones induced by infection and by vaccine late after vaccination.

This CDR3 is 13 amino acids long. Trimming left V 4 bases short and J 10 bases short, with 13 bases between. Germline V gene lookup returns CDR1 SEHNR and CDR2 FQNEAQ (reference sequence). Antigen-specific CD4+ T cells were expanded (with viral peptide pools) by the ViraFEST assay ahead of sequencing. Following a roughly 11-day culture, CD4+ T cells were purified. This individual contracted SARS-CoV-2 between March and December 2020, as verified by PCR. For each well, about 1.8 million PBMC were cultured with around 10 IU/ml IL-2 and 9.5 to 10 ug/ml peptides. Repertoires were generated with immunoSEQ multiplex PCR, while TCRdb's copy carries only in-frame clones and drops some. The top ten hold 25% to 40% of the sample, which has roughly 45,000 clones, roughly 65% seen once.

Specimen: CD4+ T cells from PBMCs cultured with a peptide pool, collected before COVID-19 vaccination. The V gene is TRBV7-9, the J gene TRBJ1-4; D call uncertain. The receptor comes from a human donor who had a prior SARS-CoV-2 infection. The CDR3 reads CASSSSGSGKLFF. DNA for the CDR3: TGTGCCAGCAGCTCGAGTGGATCTGGAAAACTGTTTTTT.